This T cell receptor (beta chain) was identified during a study of identical twins (dated by TCRdb to 2016 to 2017). Broadly, across the study: To test whether fetal clonotypes persist, the study used deep sequencing on TCR alpha and beta repertoires from monozygotic twins, unrelated adults of various ages, and cord blood. To rule out contamination, replicate twin experiments were performed at different times with different library preparation protocols. Study-wide conclusions, independent of this receptor: Zero-insertion analyses could be partly confounded by invariant T cells such as MAIT and iNKT, although diverse VJ usage argued against such confounding for most clonotypes. Compared with coincidental sharing between unrelated individuals, out-of-frame TCR alpha sequences shared between twins had an excess of sequences with low generation probability. Fewer insertions were carried by abundant cord blood beta clonotypes; a weaker similar trend was observed in young adult naive repertoires, while no such trend was observed in memory repertoires. Because the same donors could not be followed over many years, the conclusions depended on cross-sectional statistical analysis. Recombination models systematically underestimated out-of-frame TCR alpha sharing in monozygotic twins but agreed with sharing between unrelated individuals. A weaker excess of twin sharing was found in beta out-of-frame sequences because the signal-to-noise ratio was lowered by fewer shared sequences.

The library was made by 5' RACE. The sequencer listed for this sample is Illumina HiSeq 2000. A universal primer binding site was introduced by template switching, and a unique molecular identifier was present in the final cDNA, enabling accurate counting of TCR cDNA molecules. Specific primers in the conserved constant-segment region were used to synthesize first-strand cDNA for the TCR alpha and beta chains. To control for contamination, every cDNA library carried two barcodes: a SMART-Mk sample barcode plus Illumina barcodes. TruSeq adapter sequences along with Illumina sample barcodes were introduced in two successive PCR steps. Sequencing of the TCR alpha and beta cDNA libraries was done on the Illumina HiSeq platform using custom primers. In the source study's methods: MiGEC was used to process raw reads and extract unique molecular identifiers, and MiXCR was used to find CDR3 positions. For each individual, recombination models were inferred using an EM algorithm with the repgenHMM and IGoR tools. The tcR package in R was used for shared clonotype analysis, with sharing normalized by the product of cloneset sizes. Out-of-frame nonproductive sequences were analyzed to study raw recombination free of thymic and clonal selection effects. TCRdb cleaned the public reads at Q25 with fastp, built clones with MiXCR and kept in-frame beta chains. Each entry is one CDR3 protein sequence, shown with its most common DNA and genes. These V and J calls originate from TCRdb's pipeline instead of the authors' own analysis. The sample records approximately 1.8 million distinct CDR3 sequences, about 30% of which are singletons. Approximately 0.29% of the sample goes to the ten largest clones.

All donors were healthy Caucasians. This clonotype was recorded a few times. The clone's antigen remains unknown. Base qualities are not at hand, and no much larger clone is one base apart. V lost 4 bases and J lost 2 bases, and the count of bases not matched to a germline gene is 13. The germline V gene yields SQVTM for CDR1 and ANQGSEA for CDR2. CDR3 length: 16 amino acids, cysteine to phenylalanine. The read is trimmed to its CDR3 DNA, 48 bases read in frame from base 1. This sequence originates from a newborn girl in good health. The sample was cord blood. The chain was built from TRBV29-1 and TRBJ2-7; 8 junctional bases match TRBD2. The sequence in DNA is TGCAGCGTTGGAAGGGGGGGGTCGGGACTAGCCTACGAGCAGTACTTC. It is translated as CSVGRGGSGLAYEQYF.